This T cell receptor beta chain was identified in a study of T cell responses to AZD1222 COVID-19 vaccine. Using immunoSEQ multiplex PCR, the repertoire was profiled, and TCRdb retains in-frame clones only, with some absent. The data contain over 150,000 clones, less than 90% of them singletons. In the case of this clone: Its cognate antigen is unknown.

Whole-study findings and limits: Spike-wide vaccine-associated CD4 TCRs dominated at 160-218 and 743-854. Unmutated regions of variants are reportedly targeted by nearly half of spike-specific TCRs.

V was clipped by 5 bases and J by 6 bases; unmatched bases: 4. This CDR3 has 12 residues. Germline CDR1 is LNHDA and CDR2 is SQIVND (reference sequence). The TCR was taken from an adult in good health. V is TRBV19 and J is TRBJ2-7; 7 bases map to TRBD1. The sample in question was peripheral blood, obtained on day 0 of AZD1222 vaccination. CDR3 in DNA: TGTGCCAGTAGTGTAACAGGGGTCGAGCAGTACTTC. This encodes CASSVTGVEQYF.